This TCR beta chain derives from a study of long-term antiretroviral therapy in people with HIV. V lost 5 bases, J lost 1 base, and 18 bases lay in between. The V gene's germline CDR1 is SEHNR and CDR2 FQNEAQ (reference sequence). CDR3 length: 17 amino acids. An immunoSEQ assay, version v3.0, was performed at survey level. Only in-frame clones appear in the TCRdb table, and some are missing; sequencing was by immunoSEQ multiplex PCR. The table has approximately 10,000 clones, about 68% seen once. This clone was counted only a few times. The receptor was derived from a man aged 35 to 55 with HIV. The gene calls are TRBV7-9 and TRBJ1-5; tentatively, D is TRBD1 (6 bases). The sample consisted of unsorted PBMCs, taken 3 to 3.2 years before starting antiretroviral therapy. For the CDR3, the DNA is TGTGCCAGCAGCCTAGGCTCTGGGACATCAAGCAATCAGCCCCAGCATTTT. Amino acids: CASSLGSGTSSNQPQHF. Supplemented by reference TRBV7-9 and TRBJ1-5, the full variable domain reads DTGVSQNPRHKITKRGQNVTFRCDPISEHNRLYWYRQTLGQGPEFLTYFQNEAQLEKSRLLSDRFSAERPKGSFSTLEIQRTEQGDSAMYLCASSLGSGTSSNQPQHFGDGTRLSIL.